The next 2 T cell receptor beta chains were all read from a single sample in a study of B cell selection in AIRE deficiency. The regulatory T cell sort gate was CD4+CD25hiCD127low/negative. Sequencing used immunoSEQ multiplex PCR; TCRdb keeps in-frame clones, though not all of them. The sample lists about 15,000 clones, 93% occurring once. Sequencing input: Tregs sorted from PBMCs. The receptors were gathered from a human donor with AIRE deficiency.

V usage is TRBV27 and J usage is TRBJ2-5; 7 positions match TRBD1. Germline CDR1 MNHEY, CDR2 SMNVEV (reference sequence). The V gene end was trimmed by 2 bases and the J gene end by 5 bases; junction bases not matched to a gene: 20. CDR3 length: 19 residues. The CDR3 DNA is TGTGCCAGCAGTTTAACCCACCGCCGTAGGGGGCTTGGGTGGGAGACCCAGTACTTC. Amino acids: CASSLTHRRRGLGWETQYF.

The chain carries TRBV7-2 and TRBJ2-2; TRBD1 matches 7 bases. V trimming: 5 bases; J trimming: 6 bases; junction bases outside the gene matches: 12. Germline values: CDR1 SGHTA, CDR2 FQGNSA. The length of the CDR3 is 16 residues. This chain's CDR3 is CASSLTLRGRPGELFF. For the CDR3, the DNA is TGTGCCAGCAGCCTGACCCTGAGGGGGCGGCCCGGGGAGCTGTTTTTT.